This entry describes one T cell receptor (beta chain). This sample is drawn from a study of blood T cells in healthy people across ages. V gave up 2 bases and J gave up 0 bases; unmatched junction bases: 4. CDR1 is SGDLS and CDR2 is YYNGEE in the germline V gene. The CDR3 loop spans 17 amino acids. It was with a sample-barcoded 5' primer and a J-beta primer mix that a second PCR of roughly 6 to 12 cycles was run. TCRdb re-derived calls from the 5' RACE reads in MiXCR, one entry per CDR3 protein. This sample has around 800,000 distinct CDR3 sequences, with about 47% found just once. V usage is TRBV9 and J usage is TRBJ2-1; 11 positions match TRBD2. The specimen sequenced was blood. The sequence came from a man older than 75 in good health. The CDR3 DNA reads TGTGCCAGCAGCGTTATAGCGGGAGGGCTCTCCTACAATGAGCAGTTCTTC. Translation: CASSVIAGGLSYNEQFF.